This TCR beta chain was recorded in a study of blood T cell repertoires in COVID-19. Only in-frame clones appear in the TCRdb table, and some are missing; sequencing was by immunoSEQ multiplex PCR. Of 84,000 or so clones listed, 70% to 90% are singletons. The CDR3 loop spans 13 amino acids. Trimming took 4 bases from V and 3 from J, leaving 9 bases between them. In germline, CDR1 is SNHLY, CDR2 FYNNEI. The sample was peripheral blood. The receptor comes from a woman of 80 years or more with acute or convalescent COVID-19. The rearrangement uses TRBV2 and TRBJ2-5; no definite D call. CDR3: CASSVGRKETQYF. The CDR3 DNA sequence: TGTGCCAGCAGTGTGGGCCGGAAAGAGACCCAGTACTTC.